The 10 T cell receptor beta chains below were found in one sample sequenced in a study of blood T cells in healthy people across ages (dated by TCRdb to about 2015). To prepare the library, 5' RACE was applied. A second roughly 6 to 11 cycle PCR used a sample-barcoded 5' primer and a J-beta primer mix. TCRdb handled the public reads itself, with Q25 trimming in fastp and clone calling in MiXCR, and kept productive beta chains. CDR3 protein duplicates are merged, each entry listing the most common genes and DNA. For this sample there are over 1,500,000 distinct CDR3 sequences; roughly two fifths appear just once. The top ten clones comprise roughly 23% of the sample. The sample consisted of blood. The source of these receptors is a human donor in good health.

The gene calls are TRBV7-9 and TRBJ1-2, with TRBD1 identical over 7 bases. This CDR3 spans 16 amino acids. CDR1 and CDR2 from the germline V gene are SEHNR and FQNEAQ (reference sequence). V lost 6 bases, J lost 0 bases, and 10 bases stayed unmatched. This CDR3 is CASSSNEGAANYGYTF. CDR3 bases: TGTGCCAGCAGTTCTAACGAGGGGGCCGCTAACTATGGCTACACCTTC.

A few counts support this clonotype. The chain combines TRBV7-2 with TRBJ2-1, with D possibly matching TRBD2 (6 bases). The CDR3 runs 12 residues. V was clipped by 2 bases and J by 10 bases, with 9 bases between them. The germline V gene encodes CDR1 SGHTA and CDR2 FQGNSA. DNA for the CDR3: TGTGCCAGCAGCTTAAACGCGGGGGAGCAGTTCTTC. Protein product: CASSLNAGEQFF.

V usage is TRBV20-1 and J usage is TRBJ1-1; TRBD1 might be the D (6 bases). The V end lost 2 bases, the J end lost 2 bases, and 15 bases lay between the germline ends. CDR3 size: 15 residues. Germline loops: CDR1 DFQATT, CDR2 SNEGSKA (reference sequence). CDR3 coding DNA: TGCAGTGCTAGACGAACGACAGGACTTAACACTGAAGCTTTCTTT. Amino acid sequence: CSARRTTGLNTEAFF.

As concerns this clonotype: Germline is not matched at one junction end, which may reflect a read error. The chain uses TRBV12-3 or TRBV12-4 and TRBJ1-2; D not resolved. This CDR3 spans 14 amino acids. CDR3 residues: CASSLEGNPYGYTF. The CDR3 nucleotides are TGCGCCAGCAGCTTGGAGGGTAACCCGTATGGCTACACCTTC.

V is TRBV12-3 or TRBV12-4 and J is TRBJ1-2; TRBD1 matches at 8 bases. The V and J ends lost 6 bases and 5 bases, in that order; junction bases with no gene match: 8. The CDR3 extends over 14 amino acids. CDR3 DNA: TGTGCCAGCAGGCGGACAGGGTGGGGGTATGGCTACACCTTC. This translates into CASRRTGWGYGYTF.

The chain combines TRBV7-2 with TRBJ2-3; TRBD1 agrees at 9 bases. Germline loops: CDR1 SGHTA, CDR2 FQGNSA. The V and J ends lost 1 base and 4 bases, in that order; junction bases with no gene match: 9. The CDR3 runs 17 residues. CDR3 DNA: TGTGCCAGCAGCTTAGGGGGCGGGACAGGGTTGGCAGATACGCAGTATTTT. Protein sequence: CASSLGGGTGLADTQYF.

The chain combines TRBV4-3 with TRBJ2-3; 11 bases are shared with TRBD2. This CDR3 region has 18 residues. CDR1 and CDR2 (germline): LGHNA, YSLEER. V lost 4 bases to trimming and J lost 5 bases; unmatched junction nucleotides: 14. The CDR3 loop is CASSPGRTSGFSKDTQYF. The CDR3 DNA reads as TGCGCCAGCAGCCCCGGACGGACTAGCGGGTTCTCTAAAGATACGCAGTATTTT.

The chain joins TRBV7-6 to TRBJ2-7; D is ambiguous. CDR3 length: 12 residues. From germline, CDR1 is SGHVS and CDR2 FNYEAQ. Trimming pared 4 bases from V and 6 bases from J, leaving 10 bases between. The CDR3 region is CASSYSGIEQYF. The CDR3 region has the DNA TGTGCCAGCAGCTACAGTGGAATCGAGCAGTACTTC.

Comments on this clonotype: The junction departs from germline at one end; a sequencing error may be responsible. CDR3 nucleotides: TGTGCTAGCAGCTTAGGATGGGGACAGGGAGGCGACGAGCAGTACTTC. It is translated as CASSLGWGQGGDEQYF. This chain uses TRBV11-1 with TRBJ2-7; TRBD1 matches 9 bases. The germline V gene encodes CDR1 SGHAT and CDR2 FQDESV (reference sequence). The length of the CDR3 is 16 residues.

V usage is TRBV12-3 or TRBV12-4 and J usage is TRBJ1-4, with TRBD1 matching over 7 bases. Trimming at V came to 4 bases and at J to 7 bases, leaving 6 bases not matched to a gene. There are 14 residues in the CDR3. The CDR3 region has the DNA TGTGCCAGCAGTTGGACAGGAGGCGGTGAAAAACTGTTTTTT. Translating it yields CASSWTGGGEKLFF.